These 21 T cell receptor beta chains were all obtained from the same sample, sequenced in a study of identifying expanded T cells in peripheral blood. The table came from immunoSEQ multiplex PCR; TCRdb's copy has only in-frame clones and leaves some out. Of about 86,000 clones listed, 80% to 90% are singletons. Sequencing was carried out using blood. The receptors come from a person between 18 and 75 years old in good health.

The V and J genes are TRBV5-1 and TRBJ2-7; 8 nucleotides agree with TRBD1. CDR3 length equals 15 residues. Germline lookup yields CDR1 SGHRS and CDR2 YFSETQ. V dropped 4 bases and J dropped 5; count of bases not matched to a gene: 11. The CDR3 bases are TGCGCCAGCAGCCCCGGGGGCGGCAGGGGGCACGAGCAGTACTTC. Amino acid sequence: CASSPGGGRGHEQYF.

The CDR3 DNA reads TGTGCCAGTAGTATCCGGCCGAATATTATAGACACCATATATTTT. Translating it yields CASSIRPNIIDTIYF. The gene calls are TRBV19 and TRBJ1-3; D uncertain. The V and J ends lost 3 bases and 8 bases respectively, with 17 bases between them. The CDR3 covers 15 residues. Germline V gives CDR1 LNHDA, CDR2 SQIVND (reference sequence).

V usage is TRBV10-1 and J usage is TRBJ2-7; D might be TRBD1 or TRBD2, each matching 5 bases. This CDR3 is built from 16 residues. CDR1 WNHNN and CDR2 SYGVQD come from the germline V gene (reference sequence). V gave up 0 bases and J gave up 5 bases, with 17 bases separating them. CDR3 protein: CASSESTLTGAHEQYF. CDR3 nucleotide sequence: TGCGCCAGCAGTGAGTCGACACTGACCGGGGCCCACGAGCAGTACTTC.

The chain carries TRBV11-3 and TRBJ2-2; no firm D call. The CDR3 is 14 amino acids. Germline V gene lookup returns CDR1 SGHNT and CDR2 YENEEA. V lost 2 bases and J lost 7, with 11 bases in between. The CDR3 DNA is TGTGCCAGCAGCTTAAGGATCCTCGGCGGGGAGCTGTTTTTT. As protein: CASSLRILGGELFF.

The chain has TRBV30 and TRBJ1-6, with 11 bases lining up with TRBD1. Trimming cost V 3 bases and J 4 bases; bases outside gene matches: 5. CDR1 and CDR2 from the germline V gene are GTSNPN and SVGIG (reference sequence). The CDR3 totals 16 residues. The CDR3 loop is CAWSRTGGPYNSPLHF. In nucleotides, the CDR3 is TGTGCCTGGAGCCGGACAGGGGGCCCTTATAATTCACCCCTCCACTTT.

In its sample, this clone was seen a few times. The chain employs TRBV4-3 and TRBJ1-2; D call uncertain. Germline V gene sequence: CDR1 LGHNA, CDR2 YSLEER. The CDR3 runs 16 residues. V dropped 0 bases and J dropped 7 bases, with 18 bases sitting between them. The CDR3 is CASSQDSGVGRRGYTF. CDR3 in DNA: TGCGCCAGCAGCCAAGATTCGGGTGTGGGCCGGCGTGGCTACACCTTC.

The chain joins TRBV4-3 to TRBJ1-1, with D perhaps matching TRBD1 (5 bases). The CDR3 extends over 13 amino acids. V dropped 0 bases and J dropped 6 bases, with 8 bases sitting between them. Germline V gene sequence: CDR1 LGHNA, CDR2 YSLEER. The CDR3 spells CASSQDREAEAFF. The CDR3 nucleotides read TGCGCCAGCAGCCAAGACAGGGAGGCTGAAGCTTTCTTT.

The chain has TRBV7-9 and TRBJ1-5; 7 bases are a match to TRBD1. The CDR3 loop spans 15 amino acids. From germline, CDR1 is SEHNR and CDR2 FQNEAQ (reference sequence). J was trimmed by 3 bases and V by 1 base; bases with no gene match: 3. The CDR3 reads CASSLGDRDNQPQHF. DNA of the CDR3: TGTGCCAGCAGCTTAGGTGACAGGGACAATCAGCCCCAGCATTTT.

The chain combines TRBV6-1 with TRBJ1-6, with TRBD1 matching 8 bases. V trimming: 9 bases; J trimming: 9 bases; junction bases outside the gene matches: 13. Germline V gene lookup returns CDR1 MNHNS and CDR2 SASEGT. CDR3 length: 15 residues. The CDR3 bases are TGTGCCAGTCTCAGGGGTGACAGGGGTATTTCACCCCTCCACTTT. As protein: CASLRGDRGISPLHF.

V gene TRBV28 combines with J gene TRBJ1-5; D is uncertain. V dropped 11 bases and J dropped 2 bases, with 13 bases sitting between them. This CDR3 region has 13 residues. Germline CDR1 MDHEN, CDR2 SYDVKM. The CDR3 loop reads CAALDQGNQPQHF. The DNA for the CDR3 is TGTGCCGCGCTGGACCAGGGCAATCAGCCCCAGCATTTT.

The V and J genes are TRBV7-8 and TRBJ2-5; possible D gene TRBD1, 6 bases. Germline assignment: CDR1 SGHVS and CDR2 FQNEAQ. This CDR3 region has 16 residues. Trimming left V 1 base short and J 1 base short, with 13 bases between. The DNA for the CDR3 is TGTGCCAGCAGCTTAGTCTTCCGGGACATCCAAGAGACCCAGTACTTC. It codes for CASSLVFRDIQETQYF. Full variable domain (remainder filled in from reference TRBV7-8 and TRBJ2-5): GAGVSQSPRYKVAKRGQDVALRCDPISGHVSLFWYQQALGQGPEFLTYFQNEAQLDKSGLPSDRFFAERPEGSVSTLKIQRTQQEDSAVYLCASSLVFRDIQETQYFGPGTRLLVL.

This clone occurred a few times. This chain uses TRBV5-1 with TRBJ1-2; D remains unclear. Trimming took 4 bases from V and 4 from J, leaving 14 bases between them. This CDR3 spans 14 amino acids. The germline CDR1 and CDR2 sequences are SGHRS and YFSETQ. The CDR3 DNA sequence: TGCGCCAGCAGCCCAGGAGAGAGGAGCTATGGCTACACCTTC. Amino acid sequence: CASSPGERSYGYTF.

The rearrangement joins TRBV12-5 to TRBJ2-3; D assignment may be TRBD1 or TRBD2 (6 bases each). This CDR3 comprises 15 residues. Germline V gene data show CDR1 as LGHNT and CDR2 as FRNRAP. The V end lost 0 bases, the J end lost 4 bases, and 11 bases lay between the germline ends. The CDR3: CASGLVGGLSDTQYF. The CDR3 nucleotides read TGTGCTAGTGGTTTGGTTGGGGGGCTATCAGATACGCAGTATTTT.

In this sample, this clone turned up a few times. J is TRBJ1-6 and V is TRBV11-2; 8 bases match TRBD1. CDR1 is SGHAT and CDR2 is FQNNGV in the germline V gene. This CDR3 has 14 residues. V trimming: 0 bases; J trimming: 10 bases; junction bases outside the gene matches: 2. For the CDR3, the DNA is TGTGCCAGCAGCTTAGAGACAGGGGAATCACCCCTCCACTTT. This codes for CASSLETGESPLHF.

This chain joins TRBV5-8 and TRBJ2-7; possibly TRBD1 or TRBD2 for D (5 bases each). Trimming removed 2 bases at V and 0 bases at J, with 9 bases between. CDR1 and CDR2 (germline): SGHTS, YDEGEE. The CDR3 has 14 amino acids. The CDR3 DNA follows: TGTGCCAGCAGCTTTTTGGGGGACTCCTACGAGCAGTACTTC. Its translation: CASSFLGDSYEQYF.

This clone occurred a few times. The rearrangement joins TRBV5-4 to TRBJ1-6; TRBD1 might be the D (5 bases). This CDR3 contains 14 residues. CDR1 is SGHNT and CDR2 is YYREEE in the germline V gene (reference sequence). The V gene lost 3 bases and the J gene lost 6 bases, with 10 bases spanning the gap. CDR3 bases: TGTGCCAGCAGCTCACTGAGGGGTAATTCACCCCTCCACTTT. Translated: CASSSLRGNSPLHF.

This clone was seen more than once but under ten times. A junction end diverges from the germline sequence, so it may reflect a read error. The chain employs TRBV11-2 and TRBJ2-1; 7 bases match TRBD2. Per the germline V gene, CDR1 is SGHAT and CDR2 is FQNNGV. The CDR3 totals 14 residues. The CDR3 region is CASSPWAGRAEQFF. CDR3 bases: TGCGCCAGCAGCCCTTGGGCAGGGAGGGCCGAGCAGTTCTTC.

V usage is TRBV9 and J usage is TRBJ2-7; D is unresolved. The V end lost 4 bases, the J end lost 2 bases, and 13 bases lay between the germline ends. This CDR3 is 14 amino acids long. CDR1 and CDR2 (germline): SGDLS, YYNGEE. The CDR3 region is CASSSGGIAYEQYF. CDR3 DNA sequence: TGTGCCAGCAGCTCGGGTGGAATCGCCTACGAGCAGTACTTC.

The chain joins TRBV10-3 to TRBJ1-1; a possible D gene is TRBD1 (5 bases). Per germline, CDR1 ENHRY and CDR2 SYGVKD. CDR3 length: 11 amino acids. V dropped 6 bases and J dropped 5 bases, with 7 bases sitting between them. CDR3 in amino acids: CAIRKGTEAFF. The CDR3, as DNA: TGTGCCATCAGAAAGGGGACTGAAGCTTTCTTT.

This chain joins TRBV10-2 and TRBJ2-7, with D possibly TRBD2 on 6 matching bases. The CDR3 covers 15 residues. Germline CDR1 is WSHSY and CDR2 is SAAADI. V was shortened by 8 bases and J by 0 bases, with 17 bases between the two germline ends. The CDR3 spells CASFELGGSSYEQYF. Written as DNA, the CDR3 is TGCGCCAGCTTCGAGCTGGGGGGTAGCTCCTACGAGCAGTACTTC.

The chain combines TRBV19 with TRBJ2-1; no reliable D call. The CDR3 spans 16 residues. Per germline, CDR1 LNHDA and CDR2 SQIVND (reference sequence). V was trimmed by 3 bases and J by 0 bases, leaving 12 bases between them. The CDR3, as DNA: TGTGCCAGTAGTATCTGGACCCCGATCTCCTACAATGAGCAGTTCTTC. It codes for CASSIWTPISYNEQFF.